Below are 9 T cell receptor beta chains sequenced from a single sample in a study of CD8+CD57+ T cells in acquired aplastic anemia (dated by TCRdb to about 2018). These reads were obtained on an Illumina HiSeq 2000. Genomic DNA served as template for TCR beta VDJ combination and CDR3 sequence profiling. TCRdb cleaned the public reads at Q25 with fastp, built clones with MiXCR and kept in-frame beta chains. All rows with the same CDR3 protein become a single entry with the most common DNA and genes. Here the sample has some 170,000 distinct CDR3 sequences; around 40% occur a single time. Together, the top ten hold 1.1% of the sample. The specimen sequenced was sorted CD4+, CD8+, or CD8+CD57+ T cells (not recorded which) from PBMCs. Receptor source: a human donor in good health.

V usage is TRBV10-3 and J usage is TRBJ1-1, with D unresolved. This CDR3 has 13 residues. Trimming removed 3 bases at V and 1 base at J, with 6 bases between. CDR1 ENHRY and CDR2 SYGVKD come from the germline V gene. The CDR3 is CAISDVQNTEAFF. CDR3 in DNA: TGTGCCATCAGTGATGTCCAGAACACTGAAGCTTTCTTT.

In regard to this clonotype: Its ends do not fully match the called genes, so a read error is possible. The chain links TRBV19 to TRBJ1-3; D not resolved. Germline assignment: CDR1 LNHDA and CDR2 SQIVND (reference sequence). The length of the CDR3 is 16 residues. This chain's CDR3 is CASSIFRPWDGNTICF. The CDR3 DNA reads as TGTGCCAGTAGTATCTTCCGGCCCTGGGATGGAAACACCATATGTTTT.

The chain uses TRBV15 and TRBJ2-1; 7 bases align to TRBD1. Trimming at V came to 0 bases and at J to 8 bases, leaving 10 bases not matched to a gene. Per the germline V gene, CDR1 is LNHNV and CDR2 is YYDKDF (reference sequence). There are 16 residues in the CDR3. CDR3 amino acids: CATSRDPPDRPHEQFF. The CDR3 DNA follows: TGTGCCACCAGCAGAGATCCCCCGGACAGGCCCCATGAGCAGTTCTTC. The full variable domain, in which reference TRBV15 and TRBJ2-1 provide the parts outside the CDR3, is DAMVIQNPRYQVTQFGKPVTLSCSQTLNHNVMYWYQQKSSQAPKLLFHYYDKDFNNEADTPDNFQSRRPNTSFCFLDIRSPGLGDTAMYLCATSRDPPDRPHEQFFGPGTRLTVL.

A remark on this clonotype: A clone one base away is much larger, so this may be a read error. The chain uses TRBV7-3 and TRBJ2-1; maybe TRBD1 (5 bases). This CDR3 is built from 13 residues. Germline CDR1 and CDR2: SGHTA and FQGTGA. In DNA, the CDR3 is TGTGCCAGCAGCTTAACAGGTCAGGGCAAGCAGTCCTTC. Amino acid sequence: CASSLTGQGKQSF.

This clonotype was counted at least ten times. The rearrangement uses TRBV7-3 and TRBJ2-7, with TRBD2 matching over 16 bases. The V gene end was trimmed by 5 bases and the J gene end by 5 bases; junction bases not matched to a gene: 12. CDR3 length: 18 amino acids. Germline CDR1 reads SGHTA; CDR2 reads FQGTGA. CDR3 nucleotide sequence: TGTGCCAGCAGCCTAAGGGGACTAGCGGGAGGGCCTTACCACGAGCAGTACTTC. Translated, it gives CASSLRGLAGGPYHEQYF.

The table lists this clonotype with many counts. The CDR3 DNA is TGTGCCAGCAGCTTAGGACAGGGTGGGAGGGCAGATACGCAGTATTTT. Its translation is CASSLGQGGRADTQYF. The gene calls are TRBV7-9 and TRBJ2-3; D is tentatively TRBD1 or TRBD2 (7 bases each). CDR3 length equals 16 residues. The V end was cut by 1 base, the J end by 4 bases, with 15 bases between. The germline CDR1 and CDR2 sequences are SEHNR and FQNEAQ (reference sequence).

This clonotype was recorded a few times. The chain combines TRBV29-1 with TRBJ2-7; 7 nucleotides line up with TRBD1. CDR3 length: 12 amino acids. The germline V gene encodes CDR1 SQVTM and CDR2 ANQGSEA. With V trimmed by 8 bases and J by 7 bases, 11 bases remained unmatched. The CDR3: CSTDGQVGEQYF. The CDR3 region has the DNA TGCAGCACCGACGGACAGGTGGGGGAGCAGTACTTC.

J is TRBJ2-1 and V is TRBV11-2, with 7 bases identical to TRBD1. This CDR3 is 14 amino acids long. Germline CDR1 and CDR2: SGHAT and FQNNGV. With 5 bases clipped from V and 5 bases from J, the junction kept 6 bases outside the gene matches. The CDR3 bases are TGTGCCAGCAGCAATCGACAGGGCCACAATGAGCAGTTCTTC. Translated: CASSNRQGHNEQFF. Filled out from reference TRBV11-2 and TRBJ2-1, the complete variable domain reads EAGVAQSPRYKIIEKRQSVAFWCNPISGHATLYWYQQILGQGPKLLIQFQNNGVVDDSQLPKDRFSAERLKGVDSTLKIQPAKLEDSAVYLCASSNRQGHNEQFFGPGTRLTVL.

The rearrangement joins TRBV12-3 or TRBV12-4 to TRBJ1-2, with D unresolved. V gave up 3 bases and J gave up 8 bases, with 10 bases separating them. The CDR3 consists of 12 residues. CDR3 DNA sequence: TGTGCCAGCAGTTTTATGAGAGGCGGCTACACCTTC. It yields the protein CASSFMRGGYTF.